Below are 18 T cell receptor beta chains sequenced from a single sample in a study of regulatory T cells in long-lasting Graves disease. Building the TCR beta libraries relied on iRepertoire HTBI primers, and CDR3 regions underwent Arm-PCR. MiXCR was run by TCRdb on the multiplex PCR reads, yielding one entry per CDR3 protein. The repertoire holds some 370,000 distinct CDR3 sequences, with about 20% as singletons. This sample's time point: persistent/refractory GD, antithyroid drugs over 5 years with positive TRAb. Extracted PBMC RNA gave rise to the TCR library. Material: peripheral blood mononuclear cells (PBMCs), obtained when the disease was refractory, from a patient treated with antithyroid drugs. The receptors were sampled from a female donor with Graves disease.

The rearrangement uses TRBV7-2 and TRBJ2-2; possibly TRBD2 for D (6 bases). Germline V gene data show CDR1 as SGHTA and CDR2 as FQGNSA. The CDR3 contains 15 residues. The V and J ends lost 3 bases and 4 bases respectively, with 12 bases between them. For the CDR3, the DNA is TGTGCCAGCAGCTTCCGGGGGAAGGGCACCGGGGAGCTGTTTTTT. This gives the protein CASSFRGKGTGELFF.

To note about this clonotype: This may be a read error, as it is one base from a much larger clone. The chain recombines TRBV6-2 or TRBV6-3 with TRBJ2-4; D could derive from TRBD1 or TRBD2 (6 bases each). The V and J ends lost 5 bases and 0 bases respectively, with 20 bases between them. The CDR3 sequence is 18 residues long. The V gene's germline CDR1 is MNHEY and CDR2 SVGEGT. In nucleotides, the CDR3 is TGTGCCAGCAGTCACGGAGGGGGGAGAGAAGTAGCCAAAAACATTCAGTACTTC. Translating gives CASSHGGGREVAKNIQYF.

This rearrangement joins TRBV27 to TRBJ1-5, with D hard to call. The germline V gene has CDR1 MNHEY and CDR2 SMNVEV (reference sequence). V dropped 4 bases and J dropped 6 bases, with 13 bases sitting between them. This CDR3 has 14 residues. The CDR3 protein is CASSWGRTAQPQHF. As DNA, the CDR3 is TGTGCCAGCAGTTGGGGAAGGACCGCTCAGCCCCAGCATTTT.

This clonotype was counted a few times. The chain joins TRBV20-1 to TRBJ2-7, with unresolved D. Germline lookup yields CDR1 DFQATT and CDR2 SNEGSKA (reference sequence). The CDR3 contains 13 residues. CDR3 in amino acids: CTPDQVVSYEQYF. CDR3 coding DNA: TGCACCCCTGACCAGGTGGTTTCCTACGAGCAGTACTTC.

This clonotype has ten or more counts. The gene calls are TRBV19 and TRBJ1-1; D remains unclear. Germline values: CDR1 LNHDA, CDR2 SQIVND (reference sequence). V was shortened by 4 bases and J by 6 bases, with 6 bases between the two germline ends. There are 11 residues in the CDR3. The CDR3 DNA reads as TGTGCCAGTAGTACCCTCGCTGAAGCTTTCTTT. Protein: CASSTLAEAFF.

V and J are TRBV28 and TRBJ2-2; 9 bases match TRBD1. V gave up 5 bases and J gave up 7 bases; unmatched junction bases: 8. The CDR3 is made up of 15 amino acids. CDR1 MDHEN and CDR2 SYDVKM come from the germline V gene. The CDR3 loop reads CASSQGTGQYGELFF. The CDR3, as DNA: TGTGCCAGCAGTCAGGGGACAGGGCAGTACGGGGAGCTGTTTTTT.

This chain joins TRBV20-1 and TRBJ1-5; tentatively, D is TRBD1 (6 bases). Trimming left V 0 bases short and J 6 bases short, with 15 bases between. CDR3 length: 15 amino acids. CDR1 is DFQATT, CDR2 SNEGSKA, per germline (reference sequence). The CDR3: CSARDKLGGSQPQHF. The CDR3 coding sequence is TGCAGTGCTAGAGATAAATTGGGGGGCTCTCAGCCCCAGCATTTT.

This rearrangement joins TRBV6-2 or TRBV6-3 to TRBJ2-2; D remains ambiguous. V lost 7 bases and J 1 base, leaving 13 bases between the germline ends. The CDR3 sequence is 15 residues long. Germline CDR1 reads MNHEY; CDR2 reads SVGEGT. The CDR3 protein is CASKSGIGNTGELFF. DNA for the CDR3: TGTGCCAGCAAATCAGGAATCGGGAACACCGGGGAGCTGTTTTTT.

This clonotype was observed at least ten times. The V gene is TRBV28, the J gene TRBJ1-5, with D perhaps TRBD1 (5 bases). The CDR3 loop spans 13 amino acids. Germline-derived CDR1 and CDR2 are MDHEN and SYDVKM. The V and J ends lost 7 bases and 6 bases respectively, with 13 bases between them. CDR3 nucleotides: TGTGCCAGCATTAAGAGGGGTCCTCAGCCCCAGCATTTT. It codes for CASIKRGPQPQHF.

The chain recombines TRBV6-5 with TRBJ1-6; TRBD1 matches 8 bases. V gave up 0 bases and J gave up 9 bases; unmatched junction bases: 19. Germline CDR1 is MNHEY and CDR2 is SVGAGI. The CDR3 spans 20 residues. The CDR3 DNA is TGTGCCAGCAGTTACTCCGGGCAGGGGGCTCGAGGCCGTAACGGTTCACCCCTCCACTTT. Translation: CASSYSGQGARGRNGSPLHF.

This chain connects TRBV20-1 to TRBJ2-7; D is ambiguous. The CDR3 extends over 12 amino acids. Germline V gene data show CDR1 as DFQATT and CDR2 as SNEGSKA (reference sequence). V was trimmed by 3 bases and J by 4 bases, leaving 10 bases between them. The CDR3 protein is CSARDQGYEQYF. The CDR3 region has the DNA TGCAGTGCTAGGGACCAAGGGTACGAGCAGTACTTC.

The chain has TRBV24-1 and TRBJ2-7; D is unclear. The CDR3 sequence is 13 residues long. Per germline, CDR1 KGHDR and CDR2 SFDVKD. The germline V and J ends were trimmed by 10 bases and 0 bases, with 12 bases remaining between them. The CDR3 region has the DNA TGTGCCACTCTTCCCGGGCCCTCCTACGAGCAGTACTTC. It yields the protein CATLPGPSYEQYF.

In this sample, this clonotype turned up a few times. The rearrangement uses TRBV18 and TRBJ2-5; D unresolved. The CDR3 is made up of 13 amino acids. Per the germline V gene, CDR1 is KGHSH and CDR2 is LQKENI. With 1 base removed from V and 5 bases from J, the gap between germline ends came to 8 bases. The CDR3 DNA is TGTGCCAGCTCACCACAAAACGGGGAGACCCAGTACTTC. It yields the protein CASSPQNGETQYF.

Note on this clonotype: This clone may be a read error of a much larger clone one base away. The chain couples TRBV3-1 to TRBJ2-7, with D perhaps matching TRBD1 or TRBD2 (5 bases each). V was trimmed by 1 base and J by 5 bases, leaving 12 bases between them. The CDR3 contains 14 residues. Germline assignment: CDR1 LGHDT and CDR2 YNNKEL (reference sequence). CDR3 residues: CASSQARGSNEQYF. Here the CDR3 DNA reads TGTGCCAGCAGCCAAGCGAGGGGATCTAACGAGCAGTACTTC.

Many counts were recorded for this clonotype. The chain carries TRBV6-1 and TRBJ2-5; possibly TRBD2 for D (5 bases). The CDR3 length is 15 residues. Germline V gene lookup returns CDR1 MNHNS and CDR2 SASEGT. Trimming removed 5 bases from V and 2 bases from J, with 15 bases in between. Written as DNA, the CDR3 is TGTGCCAGCAGTCCTCGGGGTAGCGCACAAGAGACCCAGTACTTC. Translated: CASSPRGSAQETQYF.

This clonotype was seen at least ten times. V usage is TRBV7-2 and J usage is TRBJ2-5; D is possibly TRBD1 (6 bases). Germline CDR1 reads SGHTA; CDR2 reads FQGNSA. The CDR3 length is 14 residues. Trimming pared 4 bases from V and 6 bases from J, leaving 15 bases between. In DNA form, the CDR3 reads TGTGCCAGCAGCTACCCTGGGACACGAAAGACCCAGTACTTC. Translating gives CASSYPGTRKTQYF.

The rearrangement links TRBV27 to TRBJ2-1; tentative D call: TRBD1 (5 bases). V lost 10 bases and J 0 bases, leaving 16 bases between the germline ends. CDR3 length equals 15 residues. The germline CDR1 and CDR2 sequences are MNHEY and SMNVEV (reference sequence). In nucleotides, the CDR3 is TGTGCCACCTGTCCAGGGATGAGCTCCTACAATGAGCAGTTCTTC. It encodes CATCPGMSSYNEQFF.

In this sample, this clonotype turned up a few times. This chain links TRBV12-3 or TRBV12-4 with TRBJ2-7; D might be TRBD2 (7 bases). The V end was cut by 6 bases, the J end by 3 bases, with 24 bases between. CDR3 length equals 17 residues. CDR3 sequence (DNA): TGTGCCAGCAGCCGTAGGGGGGGCGGCTTTATTGGCTACGAGCAGTACTTC. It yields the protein CASSRRGGGFIGYEQYF.